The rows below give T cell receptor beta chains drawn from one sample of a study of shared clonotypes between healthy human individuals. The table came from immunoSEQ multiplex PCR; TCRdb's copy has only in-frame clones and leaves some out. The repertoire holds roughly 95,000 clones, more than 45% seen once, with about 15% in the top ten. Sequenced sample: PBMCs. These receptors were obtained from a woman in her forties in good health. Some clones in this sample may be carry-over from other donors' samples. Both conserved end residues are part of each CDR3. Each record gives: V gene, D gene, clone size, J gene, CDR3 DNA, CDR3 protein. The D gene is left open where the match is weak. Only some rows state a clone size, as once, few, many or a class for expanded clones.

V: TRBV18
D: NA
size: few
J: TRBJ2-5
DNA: TGTGCCAGCTCACCCGACCGGAGGGAGACCCAGTACTTC
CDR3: CASSPDRRETQYF

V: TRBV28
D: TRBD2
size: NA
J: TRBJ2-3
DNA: TGTGCCAGCAATTTATGGGGACTAGGAGATACGCAGTATTTT
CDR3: CASNLWGLGDTQYF

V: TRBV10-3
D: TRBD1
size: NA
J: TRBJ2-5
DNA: TGTGCCATCAGTGAGGAGGCGGGACAGGGGGCCGTGGAGACCCAGTACTTC
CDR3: CAISEEAGQGAVETQYF

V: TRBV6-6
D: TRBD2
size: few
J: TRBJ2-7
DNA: TGTGCCAGCGAACTAGCGTCGTCCCACGGGGAGCAGTACTTC
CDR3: CASELASSHGEQYF

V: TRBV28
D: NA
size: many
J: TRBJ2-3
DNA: TGTGCCAGCAGTCGGGTGGTAACAGATACGCAGTATTTT
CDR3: CASSRVVTDTQYF

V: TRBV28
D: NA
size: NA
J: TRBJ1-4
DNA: TGTGCCAGCAGTGAACAGGGCTGGGGTGGTGAAAAACTGTTTTTT
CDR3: CASSEQGWGGEKLFF

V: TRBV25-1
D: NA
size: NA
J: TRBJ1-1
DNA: TGTGCCAGCAGTGATTTCTTCCGGCGAATGAACACTGAAGCTTTCTTT
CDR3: CASSDFFRRMNTEAFF

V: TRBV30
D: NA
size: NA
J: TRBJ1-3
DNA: TGTGCCTGGAGTGTAGGCCAAATCTCTGGAAACACCATATATTTT
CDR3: CAWSVGQISGNTIYF

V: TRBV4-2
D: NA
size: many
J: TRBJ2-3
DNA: TGTGCCAGCAGCCAAGATAAGCGAATCACAGATACGCAGTATTTT
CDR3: CASSQDKRITDTQYF

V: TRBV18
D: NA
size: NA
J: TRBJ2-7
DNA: TGTGCCAGCTCACCACCGGGACCGCAGGGTAGCGAGCAGTACTTC
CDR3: CASSPPGPQGSEQYF

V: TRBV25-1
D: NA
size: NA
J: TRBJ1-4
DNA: TGTGCCAGCAGCGACGGATATAATGAAAAACTGTTTTTT
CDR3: CASSDGYNEKLFF

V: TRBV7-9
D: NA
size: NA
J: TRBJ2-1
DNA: TGTGCCAGCGGGACAACCTACAATGAGCAGTTCTTC
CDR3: CASGTTYNEQFF

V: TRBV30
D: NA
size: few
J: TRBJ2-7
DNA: TGTGCCTGGACGCTAGGACAGGAGGGAAAGCAGTACTTC
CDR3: CAWTLGQEGKQYF

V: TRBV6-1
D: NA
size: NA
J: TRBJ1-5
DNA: TGTGCCAGCAGTGAATTGGCAGGGGCAAATCAGCCCCAGCATTTT
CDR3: CASSELAGANQPQHF

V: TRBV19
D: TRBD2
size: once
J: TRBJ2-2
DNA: TGTGCCAGTAGTCAATACCCGAGCGGGATCGGGGAGCTGTTTTTT
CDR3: CASSQYPSGIGELFF

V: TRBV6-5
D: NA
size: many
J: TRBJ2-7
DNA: TGTGCCAGCAGGCTCGACAGCTCCTACGAGCAGTACTTC
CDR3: CASRLDSSYEQYF

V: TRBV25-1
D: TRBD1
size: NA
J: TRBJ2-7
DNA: TGTGCCAGCAGACAGGGGCCTACGTCCTCCTACGAGCAGTACTTC
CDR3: CASRQGPTSSYEQYF

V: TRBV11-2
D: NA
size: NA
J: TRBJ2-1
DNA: TGTGCCAGCAGCTTAGGTCCGGGGGCTAGTTACAATGAGCAGTTCTTC
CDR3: CASSLGPGASYNEQFF

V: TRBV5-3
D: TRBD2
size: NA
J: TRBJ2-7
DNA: TGTGCCAGCAGCTTGCCTAGCGGCGGCGAGCAGTACTTC
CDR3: CASSLPSGGEQYF

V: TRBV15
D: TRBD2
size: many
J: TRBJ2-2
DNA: TGTGCCACCAGCAGAGGAGGGAGCGGGAGGAACACCGGGGAGCTGTTTTTT
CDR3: CATSRGGSGRNTGELFF

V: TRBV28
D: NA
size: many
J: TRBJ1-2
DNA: TGTGCCAGCAAGGAGGCAGGTGGCTACACCTTC
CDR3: CASKEAGGYTF

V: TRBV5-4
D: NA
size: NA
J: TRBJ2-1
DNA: TGTGCCAGCAGCTTAGATCGTAGCGGTGAGCAGTTCTTC
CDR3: CASSLDRSGEQFF

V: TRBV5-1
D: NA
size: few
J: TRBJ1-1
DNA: TGCGCCAGCAGCCTCGGCGGGGGTGCCACTGAAGCTTTCTTT
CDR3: CASSLGGGATEAFF

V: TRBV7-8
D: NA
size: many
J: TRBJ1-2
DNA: TGTGCCAGCAGCTTAGGGCAGGGCGGTGGCTACACCTTC
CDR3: CASSLGQGGGYTF

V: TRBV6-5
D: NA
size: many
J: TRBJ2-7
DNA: TGTGCCAGCAGTGACAAGGGGTCCCCCTCCGAGCAGTACTTC
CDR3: CASSDKGSPSEQYF

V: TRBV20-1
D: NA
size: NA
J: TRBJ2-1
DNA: TGCAGTGCTAGGGGTGATGAGCAGTTCTTC
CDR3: CSARGDEQFF

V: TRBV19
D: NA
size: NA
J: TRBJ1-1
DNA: TGTGCCAGTAGTAGCGACAGCCTCAACACTGAAGCTTTCTTT
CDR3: CASSSDSLNTEAFF

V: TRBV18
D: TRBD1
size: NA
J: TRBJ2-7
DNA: TGTGCCAGCTCACCGTACAGGGGCGTGCGGCACGAGCAGTACTTC
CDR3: CASSPYRGVRHEQYF

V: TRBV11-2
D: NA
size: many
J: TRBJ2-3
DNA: TGTGCCAGCAGCCCCTCGGACTACACAGATACGCAGTATTTT
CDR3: CASSPSDYTDTQYF

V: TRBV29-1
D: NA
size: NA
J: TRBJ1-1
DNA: TGCAGCGTCCAGGATCCGAACACTGAAGCTTTCTTT
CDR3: CSVQDPNTEAFF

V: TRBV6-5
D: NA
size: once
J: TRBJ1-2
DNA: TGTGCCAGCAGTTACGTCAGAGGGGTTACCAGCTATGGCTACACCTTC
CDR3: CASSYVRGVTSYGYTF

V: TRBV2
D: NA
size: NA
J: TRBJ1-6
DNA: TGTGCCAGCAGGAATTCGGGAGCTGATAATTCACCCCTCCACTTT
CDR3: CASRNSGADNSPLHF

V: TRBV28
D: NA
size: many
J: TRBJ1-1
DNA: TGTGCCAGCAGTCCGGAGATCCCTACTGAAGCTTTCTTT
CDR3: CASSPEIPTEAFF

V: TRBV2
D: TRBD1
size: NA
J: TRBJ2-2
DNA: TGTGCCAGCAGTGGGACAGGGCGGTACACCGGGGAGCTGTTTTTT
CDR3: CASSGTGRYTGELFF

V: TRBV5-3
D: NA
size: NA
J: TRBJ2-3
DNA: TGTGCCAGCAGCTTGGGGCGGATAAGCACAGATACGCAGTATTTT
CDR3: CASSLGRISTDTQYF

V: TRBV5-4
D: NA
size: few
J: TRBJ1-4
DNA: TGTGCCAGCAGCTCGACTGATGAAAAACTGTTTTTT
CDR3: CASSSTDEKLFF

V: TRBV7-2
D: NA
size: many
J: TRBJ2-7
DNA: TGTGCCAGCAGCCCGGGCGGGTCATCGACGGGTCCCTACGAGCAGTACTTC
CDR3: CASSPGGSSTGPYEQYF

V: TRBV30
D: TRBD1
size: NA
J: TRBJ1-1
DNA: TGTGCCTGGAGTTCGGGACAGGTCACTGAAGCTTTCTTT
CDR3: CAWSSGQVTEAFF

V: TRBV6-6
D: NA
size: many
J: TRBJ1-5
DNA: TGTGCCAGCAGCCCCGGACGGATTAGCAATCAGCCCCAGCATTTT
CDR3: CASSPGRISNQPQHF

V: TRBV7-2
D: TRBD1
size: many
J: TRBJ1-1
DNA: TGTGCCAGCAGCTTAGGGGACAGAGCTTTCTTT
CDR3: CASSLGDRAFF